This TCR beta chain was captured by sequencing in a study of T-cell reconstitution after alpha-beta-depleted transplantation in children. This clonotype turned up a few times. Unique molecular identifiers featured in how the TCRbeta library was prepared. Using its own MiXCR run on the PCR reads, TCRdb lists one record per CDR3 protein. The sample includes 800,000 to 1,000,000 distinct CDR3 sequences, less than 30% of them seen just once. In germline, CDR1 is MDHEN, CDR2 SYDVKM. This CDR3 is 14 amino acids long. The V gene lost 5 bases and the J gene lost 1 base, with 10 bases spanning the gap. The V call is TRBV28, the J call TRBJ2-3, with unresolved D. This TCR was sampled from a boy younger than two who had a stem cell transplant for SCID, so the T cells may come from the graft donor. The source material was PBMCs, mostly from graft donor cells, sampled 360 days after TCRalphabeta/CD19-depleted stem cell transplant. Here the CDR3 DNA reads TGTGCCAGCAGTACCTTAGCAGGCACAGATACGCAGTATTTT. Translating gives CASSTLAGTDTQYF.